The rows below give T cell receptor beta chains drawn from one sample of a study of blood T cell repertoires in COVID-19. Some clones are missing from TCRdb's copy, which holds only in-frame ones; the method was immunoSEQ multiplex PCR. The sample includes some 310,000 clones, around nine tenths seen only once; the top ten take 1%. The sequenced sample was peripheral blood. The origin of the receptors is a man aged 50-60 years with active or convalescent COVID-19. CDR3s include the opening cysteine and the closing phenylalanine or tryptophan. D genes are given only for firm matches. Size is omitted from some rows. Given values are once, few, many or a class for expanded clones.

v_call	j_call	d_call	clone_size	cdr3_nt	cdr3_aa
TRBV28	TRBJ2-7	NA	NA	TGTGCCAGCTCCCCTCGGGTATCCTTGGAGCAGTACTTC	CASSPRVSLEQYF
TRBV21-1	TRBJ1-3	NA	NA	TGTGCCAGCAGCAAAAAGCGCCGGCCGAGCTCTGGAAACACCATATATTTT	CASSKKRRPSSGNTIYF
TRBV19	TRBJ2-5	NA	NA	TGTGCCAGTAGTATGACAGAGCAAGAGACCCAGTACTTC	CASSMTEQETQYF
TRBV5-6	TRBJ1-3	TRBD1	once	TGTGCCAGCAGCTTGGTGGCAGGGGGATTATCGGGAAACACCATATATTTT	CASSLVAGGLSGNTIYF
TRBV5-1	TRBJ1-1	NA	NA	TGCGCCAGCAGCTTGGTAGGGGGGGAAGTAGCTTTCTTT	CASSLVGGEVAFF
TRBV2	TRBJ1-1	TRBD1	NA	TGTGCCAGCAGATTTAAGGGGGCGCAGGACACTGAAGCTTTCTTT	CASRFKGAQDTEAFF
TRBV7-2	TRBJ1-3	NA	NA	TGTGCCAGCAGCCCGTCAGGTACCAGAAGCACCATATATTTT	CASSPSGTRSTIYF
TRBV5-5	TRBJ2-2	TRBD1	once	TGTGCCAGCAGCTTTAGAAGACAGGGGGAAAGCGGGGAGCTGTTTTTT	CASSFRRQGESGELFF
TRBV18	TRBJ2-1	TRBD1	NA	TGTGCCAGCTCACCCGGGACAGGGAGGAATGAGCAGTTCTTC	CASSPGTGRNEQFF
TRBV2	TRBJ1-6	TRBD1	NA	TGTGCCAGCAGCTACCGGGACAGGGGTGGCTCACCCCTCCACTTT	CASSYRDRGGSPLHF
TRBV20-1	TRBJ2-3	TRBD2	NA	TGCAGTGCTGGGGGGGAGGCTACGCAGTATTTT	CSAGGEATQYF
TRBV5-1	TRBJ1-2	NA	NA	TGCGCCAGCAGCTTGGGGGACACCAACGACTATGGCTACACCTTC	CASSLGDTNDYGYTF
TRBV7-9	TRBJ2-7	NA	few	TGTGCCAGCAGCTTAGGAGTTGCTAGTCAAAGTAGCGAGCAGTACTTC	CASSLGVASQSSEQYF
TRBV5-1	TRBJ2-7	NA	NA	TGCGCCAGCAGCTTGGCGGCAGGGGAGAAGCAGTACTTC	CASSLAAGEKQYF
TRBV5-1	TRBJ1-5	TRBD1	few	TGCGCCAGCAGCTCCGGACAGGTCGGTCAGCCCCAGCATTTT	CASSSGQVGQPQHF
TRBV28	TRBJ1-4	NA	NA	TGTGCCAGCAGTTTAGGGGGCGCGGGTGAAAAACTGTTTTTT	CASSLGGAGEKLFF
TRBV19	TRBJ1-5	NA	few	TGTGCCAGTAGAAATAGGGGGGGCCTCCAGCCCCAGCATTTT	CASRNRGGLQPQHF
TRBV30	TRBJ2-5	TRBD2	NA	TGTGCCTGGAGTTGGACTAGCGGGGGGTTATGGGAGACCCAGTACTTC	CAWSWTSGGLWETQYF
TRBV10-3	TRBJ1-5	TRBD1	NA	TGTGCCATCAGTGAGTCGTGGGACAGGGGATACAATCAGCCCCAGCATTTT	CAISESWDRGYNQPQHF
TRBV9	TRBJ2-7	NA	NA	TGTGCCAGCAGCGTAGAAAGTATCGGCGAGCAGTACTTC	CASSVESIGEQYF
TRBV12-3/TRBV12-4	TRBJ1-1	NA	once	TGTGCCAGCACCCCAGCGGGGATCGCGGCTTTCTTT	CASTPAGIAAFF
TRBV19	TRBJ1-4	TRBD1	NA	TGTGCCAGTAGTGGTACAGGGGCAACTAATGAAAAACTGTTTTTT	CASSGTGATNEKLFF
TRBV11-2	TRBJ1-1	TRBD1	NA	TGTGCCAGCAGCTGGGACAGGGACACTGAAGCTTTCTTT	CASSWDRDTEAFF
TRBV10-3	TRBJ1-1	TRBD1	NA	TGTGCCATCAGTGGTAAGACAGGGGGCCGGAACACTGAAGCTTTCTTT	CAISGKTGGRNTEAFF
TRBV5-1	TRBJ2-5	TRBD1	NA	TGCGCCAGCAGCTCCCAGGGACAGGGGGCGGAGACCCAGTACTTC	CASSSQGQGAETQYF
TRBV18	TRBJ2-1	TRBD2	NA	TGTGCCAGCTCCCCGGTTTCGGGGGGTTCCTACAATGAGCAGTTCTTC	CASSPVSGGSYNEQFF
TRBV28	TRBJ1-5	TRBD1	many	TGTGCCAGCCGTCCAGGGGGGAATAGCAATCAGCCCCAGCATTTT	CASRPGGNSNQPQHF
TRBV11-2	TRBJ2-3	TRBD2	NA	TGTGCCAGCAGCTCAGGACTAGCGGGGGGAACAGATACGCAGTATTTT	CASSSGLAGGTDTQYF
TRBV2	TRBJ1-3	NA	NA	TGTGCCAGCACCTCAGTTTTAAGTGGAAACACCATATATTTT	CASTSVLSGNTIYF
TRBV5-1	TRBJ2-1	TRBD2	once	TGCGCCAGCAGCTTGGAGGGGACTAGCGGGGTTGAGCAGTTCTTC	CASSLEGTSGVEQFF
TRBV5-1	TRBJ1-6	NA	NA	TGCGCCAGCAGCTTGGACAGGGACTATAATTCACCCCTCCACTTT	CASSLDRDYNSPLHF
TRBV18	TRBJ1-2	TRBD1	once	TGTGCCAGCTCACCAAGGACAGGGGAGCTTCGGGGCTACACCTTC	CASSPRTGELRGYTF
TRBV10-2	TRBJ2-1	TRBD2	NA	TGCGCCAGCAGCCTCGGGGGGGACAAAAGCGATGAGCAGTTCTTC	CASSLGGDKSDEQFF
TRBV12-3/TRBV12-4	TRBJ1-6	TRBD1	once	TGTGCCAGCAGTTTCAGGGGGAATTCACCCCTCCACTTT	CASSFRGNSPLHF
TRBV2	TRBJ2-5	TRBD1	NA	TGTGCCAGCAGTGGTGCCGGGACAGGGAGGGGAGAGACCCAGTACTTC	CASSGAGTGRGETQYF
TRBV5-1	TRBJ2-1	TRBD1	NA	TGCGCCAGCATGCTTCAGGGGGCCGGTGAGCAGTTCTTC	CASMLQGAGEQFF
TRBV7-9	TRBJ1-1	NA	NA	TGTGCCAGCAGCTTTGAGCGCGACACTGAAGCTTTCTTT	CASSFERDTEAFF
TRBV15	TRBJ1-3	NA	NA	TGTGCCACCAGCAGGGACAGTTCGTCTGGAAACACCATATATTTT	CATSRDSSSGNTIYF
TRBV5-1	TRBJ1-1	TRBD1	NA	TGCGCCAGCAGCGGCGGGACAGGGGCCACTGAAGCTTTCTTT	CASSGGTGATEAFF
TRBV7-9	TRBJ1-4	NA	NA	TGTGCCAGCAGCTTAGGCGGGGCCGGAGGAAAACTGTTTTTT	CASSLGGAGGKLFF
TRBV2	TRBJ1-2	TRBD1	once	TGTGCCAGCAGTTATACAGGGGGTGGCGGCTACACCTTC	CASSYTGGGGYTF